This T cell receptor (beta chain) was recorded in a study of blood T cells in healthy people across ages. With a J-beta primer mix and a sample-barcoded 5' primer, a second PCR ran 7 to 11 cycles. TCRdb itself ran the 5' RACE reads through MiXCR, one entry per CDR3 protein. Altogether 800,000 to 950,000 distinct CDR3 sequences are present, 40% to 60% being singletons, with the ten largest covering around 15%. Germline V gives CDR1 DFQATT, CDR2 SNEGSKA (reference sequence). CDR3 length: 14 amino acids. V shed 3 bases and J 5 bases; nucleotides not matched to a gene: 5. This sequence joins TRBV20-1 and TRBJ2-1, with TRBD2 identical over 9 bases. Sequencing used blood. The clonotype was recovered from a man aged 30 to 39 in good health. The CDR3 here is CSARKREVNNEQFF. Written as DNA, the CDR3 is TGCAGTGCTAGGAAGCGGGAGGTCAACAATGAGCAGTTCTTC.